This T cell receptor (beta chain) appears in the sequencing data of a study of blood T cell repertoires in COVID-19. Whole-study context: Some COVID-19 samples were acute and others convalescent; all came from the United States, Italy and Spain. T cells, B-cell-depleted T cells, or PBMCs provided the cDNA or gDNA that served as material.

In the source study's methods: Estimation of nucleated cell counts was performed using reference gene primer amplification. Here immunoSEQ multiplex PCR was the method, and the copy in TCRdb shows in-frame clones only, minus some. Clonal size and the V and J genes are those of that table, whereas D and trimming came from the DNA. The repertoire consists of 95,000 to 150,000 clones, with 82% occurring once and the leading ten covering approximately 4.9%. In germline, CDR1 is LNHDA, CDR2 SQIVND (reference sequence). This CDR3 region has 16 residues. Trimming took 5 bases from V and 5 from J; bases not matched to a gene: 13.

The sequence derives from a woman between 70 and 85 years old with acute or convalescent COVID-19. The specimen was peripheral blood. V gene TRBV19 combines with J gene TRBJ2-3, with TRBD2 matching 7 bases. CDR3 bases: TGTGCCAGTAGTTTCGACGGCGTGCGGGGGTTAGATACGCAGTATTTT. It encodes CASSFDGVRGLDTQYF.